The present T cell receptor (beta chain) was sequenced within a study of T cells in localized non-small cell lung cancer. Overall study results and limits: Maximal T cell clonality occurred in uninvolved adjacent lung, with tumor ranking below it. Sequencing, confined to only one tumor region, leaves heterogeneity possible.

As concerns this clone: The antigen remains unidentified.

V lost 0 bases and J 6 bases, leaving 7 bases between the germline ends. In germline, CDR1 is SGDLS, CDR2 YYNGEE. This CDR3 comprises 13 residues. Sequencing was performed with immunoSEQ multiplex PCR; in TCRdb, only in-frame clones are kept and a portion is missing. The sample yields 90,000 to 95,000 clones, roughly 91% seen once. This receptor was taken from a woman aged 40 to 75 with stage II squamous cell lung carcinoma. The rearrangement links TRBV9 to TRBJ2-1; no firm D call. The sequencing here drew on PBMCs, taken before any cancer treatment. The CDR3 DNA reads TGTGCCAGCAGCGTAGCGAGCGCCAATGAGCAGTTCTTC. Translated: CASSVASANEQFF. Looking up the rest from reference TRBV9 and TRBJ2-1 gives the full variable domain: DSGVTQTPKHLITATGQRVTLRCSPRSGDLSVYWYQQSLDQGLQFLIQYYNGEERAKGNILERFSAQQFPDLHSELNLSSLELGDSALYFCASSVASANEQFFGPGTRLTVL.